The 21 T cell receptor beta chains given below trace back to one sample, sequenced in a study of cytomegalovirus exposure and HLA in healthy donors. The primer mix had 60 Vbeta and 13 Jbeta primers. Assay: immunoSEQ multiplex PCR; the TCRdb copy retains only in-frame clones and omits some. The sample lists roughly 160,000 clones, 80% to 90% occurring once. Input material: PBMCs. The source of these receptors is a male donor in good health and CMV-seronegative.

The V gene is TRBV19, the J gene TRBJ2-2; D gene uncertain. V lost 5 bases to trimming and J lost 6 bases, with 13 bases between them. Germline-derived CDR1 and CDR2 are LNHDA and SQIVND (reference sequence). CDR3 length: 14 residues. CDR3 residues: CASSPSPGAGELFF. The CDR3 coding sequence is TGTGCCAGTAGTCCTTCGCCGGGTGCCGGGGAGCTGTTTTTT.

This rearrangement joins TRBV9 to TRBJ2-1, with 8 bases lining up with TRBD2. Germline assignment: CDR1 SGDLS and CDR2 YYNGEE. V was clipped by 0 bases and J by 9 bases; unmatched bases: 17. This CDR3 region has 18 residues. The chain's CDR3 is CASSVGGSGVPGGGEQFF. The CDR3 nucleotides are TGTGCCAGCAGCGTAGGAGGTAGCGGGGTTCCGGGGGGGGGTGAGCAGTTCTTC.

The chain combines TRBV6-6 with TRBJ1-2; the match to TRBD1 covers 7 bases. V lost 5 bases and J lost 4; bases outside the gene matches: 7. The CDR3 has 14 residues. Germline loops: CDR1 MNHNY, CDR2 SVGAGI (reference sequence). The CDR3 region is CASSATGDSYGYTF. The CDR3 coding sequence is TGTGCCAGCAGTGCTACAGGGGACAGCTATGGCTACACCTTC.

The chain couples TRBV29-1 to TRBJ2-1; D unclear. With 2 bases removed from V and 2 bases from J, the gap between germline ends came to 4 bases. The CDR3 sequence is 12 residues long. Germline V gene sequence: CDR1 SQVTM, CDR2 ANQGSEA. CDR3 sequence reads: CSVEQAYNEQFF. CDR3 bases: TGCAGCGTTGAACAGGCCTACAATGAGCAGTTCTTC.

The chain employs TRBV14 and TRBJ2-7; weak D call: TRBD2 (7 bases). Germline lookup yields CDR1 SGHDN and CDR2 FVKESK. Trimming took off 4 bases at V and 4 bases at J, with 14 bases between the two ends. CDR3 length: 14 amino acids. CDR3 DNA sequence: TGTGCCAGCAGCCGGGACATGGGAGGGTACGAGCAGTACTTC. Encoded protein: CASSRDMGGYEQYF.

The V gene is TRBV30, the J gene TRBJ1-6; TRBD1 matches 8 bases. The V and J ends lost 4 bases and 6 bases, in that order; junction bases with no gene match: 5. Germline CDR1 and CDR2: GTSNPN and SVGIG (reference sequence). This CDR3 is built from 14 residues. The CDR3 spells CAWMGDRINSPLHF. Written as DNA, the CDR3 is TGTGCCTGGATGGGGGACAGGATTAATTCACCCCTCCACTTT.

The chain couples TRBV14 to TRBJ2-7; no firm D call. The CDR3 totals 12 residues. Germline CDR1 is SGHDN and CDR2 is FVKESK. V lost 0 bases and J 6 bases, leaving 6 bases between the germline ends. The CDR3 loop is CASSQDILEQYF. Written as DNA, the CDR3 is TGTGCCAGCAGCCAAGATATACTCGAGCAGTACTTC. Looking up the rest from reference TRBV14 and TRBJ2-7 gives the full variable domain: EAGVTQFPSHSVIEKGQTVTLRCDPISGHDNLYWYRRVMGKEIKFLLHFVKESKQDESGMPNNRFLAERTGGTYSTLKVQPAELEDSGVYFCASSQDILEQYFGPGTRLTVT.

The CDR3 DNA is TGTGCCAGCAGTAACTACAGGGGGGTAACTGAAGCTTTCTTT. Its protein product is CASSNYRGVTEAFF. The chain joins TRBV6-5 to TRBJ1-1, with TRBD1 identical over 8 bases. The CDR3 is 14 amino acids. The V gene's germline CDR1 is MNHEY and CDR2 SVGAGI. V lost 5 bases to trimming and J lost 5 bases; unmatched junction nucleotides: 7.

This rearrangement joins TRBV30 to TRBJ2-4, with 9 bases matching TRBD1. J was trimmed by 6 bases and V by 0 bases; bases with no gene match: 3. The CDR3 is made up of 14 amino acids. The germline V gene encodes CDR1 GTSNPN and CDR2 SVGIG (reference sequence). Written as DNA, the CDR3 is TGTGCCTGGAGTGTAGGACAGGGGACAAACATTCAGTACTTC. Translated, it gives CAWSVGQGTNIQYF.

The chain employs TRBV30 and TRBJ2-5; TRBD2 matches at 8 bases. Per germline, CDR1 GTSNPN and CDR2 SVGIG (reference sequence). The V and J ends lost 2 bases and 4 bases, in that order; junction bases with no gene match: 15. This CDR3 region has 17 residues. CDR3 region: CAWSLPPGGRGGETQYF. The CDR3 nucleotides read TGTGCCTGGAGTCTTCCCCCGGGGGGGCGGGGCGGAGAGACCCAGTACTTC.

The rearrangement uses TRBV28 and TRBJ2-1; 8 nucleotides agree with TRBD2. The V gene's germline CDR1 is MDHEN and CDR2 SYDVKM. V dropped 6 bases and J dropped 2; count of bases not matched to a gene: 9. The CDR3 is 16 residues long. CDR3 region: CASSQTSGRAYNEQFF. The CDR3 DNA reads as TGTGCCAGCAGCCAAACCAGCGGGAGAGCCTACAATGAGCAGTTCTTC. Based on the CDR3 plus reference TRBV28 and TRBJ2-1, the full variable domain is DVKVTQSSRYLVKRTGEKVFLECVQDMDHENMFWYRQDPGLGLRLIYFSYDVKMKEKGDIPEGYSVSREKKERFSLILESASTNQTSMYLCASSQTSGRAYNEQFFGPGTRLTVL.

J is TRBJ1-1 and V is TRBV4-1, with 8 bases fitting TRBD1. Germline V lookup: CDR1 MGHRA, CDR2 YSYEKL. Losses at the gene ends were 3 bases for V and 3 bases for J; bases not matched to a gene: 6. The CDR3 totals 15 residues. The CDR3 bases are TGCGCCAGCAGCCATACCGCAGGGGGCTACACTGAAGCTTTCTTT. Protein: CASSHTAGGYTEAFF.

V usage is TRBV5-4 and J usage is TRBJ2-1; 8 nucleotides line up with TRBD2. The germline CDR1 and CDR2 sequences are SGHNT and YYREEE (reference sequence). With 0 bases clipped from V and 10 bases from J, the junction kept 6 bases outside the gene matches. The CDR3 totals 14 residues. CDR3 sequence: CASSLELAGVEQFF. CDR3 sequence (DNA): TGTGCCAGCAGCTTGGAGCTAGCGGGCGTGGAGCAGTTCTTC.

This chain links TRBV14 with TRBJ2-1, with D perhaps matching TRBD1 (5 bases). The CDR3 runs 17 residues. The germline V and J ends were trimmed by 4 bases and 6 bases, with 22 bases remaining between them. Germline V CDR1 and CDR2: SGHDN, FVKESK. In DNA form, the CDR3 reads TGTGCCAGCAGCCGGGGCTTCTCGACTGTGCCCTCCAATGAGCAGTTCTTC. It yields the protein CASSRGFSTVPSNEQFF.

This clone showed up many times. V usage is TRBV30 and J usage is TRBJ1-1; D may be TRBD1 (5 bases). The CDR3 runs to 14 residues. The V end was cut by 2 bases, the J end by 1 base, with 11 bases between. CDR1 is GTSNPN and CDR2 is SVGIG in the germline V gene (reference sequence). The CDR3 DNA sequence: TGTGCCTGGAGTTCGGGGGTGCAGAACACTGAAGCTTTCTTT. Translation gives CAWSSGVQNTEAFF.

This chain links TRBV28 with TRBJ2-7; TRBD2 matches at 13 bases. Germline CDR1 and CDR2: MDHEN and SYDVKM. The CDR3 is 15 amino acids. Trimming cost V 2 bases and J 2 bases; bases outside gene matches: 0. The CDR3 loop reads CASSLGLAGAYEQYF. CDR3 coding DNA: TGTGCCAGCAGTTTAGGACTAGCGGGAGCCTACGAGCAGTACTTC.

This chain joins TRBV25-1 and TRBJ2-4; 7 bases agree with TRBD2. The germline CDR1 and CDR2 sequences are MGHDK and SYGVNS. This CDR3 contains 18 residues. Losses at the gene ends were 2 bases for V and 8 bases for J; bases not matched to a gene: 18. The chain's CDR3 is CASSEPSSSAREGDIQYF. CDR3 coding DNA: TGTGCCAGCAGTGAACCCTCCTCGTCGGCCAGGGAGGGAGACATTCAGTACTTC.

The CDR3 protein is CASSPRGGSYTDTQYF. The CDR3 DNA sequence: TGTGCCAGCAGCCCGAGGGGCGGGAGCTACACAGATACGCAGTATTTT. The chain employs TRBV7-3 and TRBJ2-3; 7 bases map to TRBD2. V shed 5 bases and J 2 bases; nucleotides not matched to a gene: 10. Germline CDR1 SGHTA, CDR2 FQGTGA. The CDR3 totals 16 residues.

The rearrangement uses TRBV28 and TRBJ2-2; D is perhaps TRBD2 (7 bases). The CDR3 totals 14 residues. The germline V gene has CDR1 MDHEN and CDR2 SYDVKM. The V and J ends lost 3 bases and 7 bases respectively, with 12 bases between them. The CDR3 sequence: CASSFAGAVGELFF. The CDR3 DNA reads TGTGCCAGCAGTTTTGCGGGGGCGGTCGGGGAGCTGTTTTTT.

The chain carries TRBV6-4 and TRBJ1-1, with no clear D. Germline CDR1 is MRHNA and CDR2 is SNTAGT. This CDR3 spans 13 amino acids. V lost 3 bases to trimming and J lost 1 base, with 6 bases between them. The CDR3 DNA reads TGTGCCAGCAGTGAGGCGGGGAACACTGAAGCTTTCTTT. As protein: CASSEAGNTEAFF.

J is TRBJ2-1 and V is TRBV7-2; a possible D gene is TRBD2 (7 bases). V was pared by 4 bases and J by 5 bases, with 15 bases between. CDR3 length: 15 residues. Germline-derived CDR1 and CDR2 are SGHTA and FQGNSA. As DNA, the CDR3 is TGTGCCAGCAGCTACGAGGGGGGGGGTCACAATGAGCAGTTCTTC. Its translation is CASSYEGGGHNEQFF.